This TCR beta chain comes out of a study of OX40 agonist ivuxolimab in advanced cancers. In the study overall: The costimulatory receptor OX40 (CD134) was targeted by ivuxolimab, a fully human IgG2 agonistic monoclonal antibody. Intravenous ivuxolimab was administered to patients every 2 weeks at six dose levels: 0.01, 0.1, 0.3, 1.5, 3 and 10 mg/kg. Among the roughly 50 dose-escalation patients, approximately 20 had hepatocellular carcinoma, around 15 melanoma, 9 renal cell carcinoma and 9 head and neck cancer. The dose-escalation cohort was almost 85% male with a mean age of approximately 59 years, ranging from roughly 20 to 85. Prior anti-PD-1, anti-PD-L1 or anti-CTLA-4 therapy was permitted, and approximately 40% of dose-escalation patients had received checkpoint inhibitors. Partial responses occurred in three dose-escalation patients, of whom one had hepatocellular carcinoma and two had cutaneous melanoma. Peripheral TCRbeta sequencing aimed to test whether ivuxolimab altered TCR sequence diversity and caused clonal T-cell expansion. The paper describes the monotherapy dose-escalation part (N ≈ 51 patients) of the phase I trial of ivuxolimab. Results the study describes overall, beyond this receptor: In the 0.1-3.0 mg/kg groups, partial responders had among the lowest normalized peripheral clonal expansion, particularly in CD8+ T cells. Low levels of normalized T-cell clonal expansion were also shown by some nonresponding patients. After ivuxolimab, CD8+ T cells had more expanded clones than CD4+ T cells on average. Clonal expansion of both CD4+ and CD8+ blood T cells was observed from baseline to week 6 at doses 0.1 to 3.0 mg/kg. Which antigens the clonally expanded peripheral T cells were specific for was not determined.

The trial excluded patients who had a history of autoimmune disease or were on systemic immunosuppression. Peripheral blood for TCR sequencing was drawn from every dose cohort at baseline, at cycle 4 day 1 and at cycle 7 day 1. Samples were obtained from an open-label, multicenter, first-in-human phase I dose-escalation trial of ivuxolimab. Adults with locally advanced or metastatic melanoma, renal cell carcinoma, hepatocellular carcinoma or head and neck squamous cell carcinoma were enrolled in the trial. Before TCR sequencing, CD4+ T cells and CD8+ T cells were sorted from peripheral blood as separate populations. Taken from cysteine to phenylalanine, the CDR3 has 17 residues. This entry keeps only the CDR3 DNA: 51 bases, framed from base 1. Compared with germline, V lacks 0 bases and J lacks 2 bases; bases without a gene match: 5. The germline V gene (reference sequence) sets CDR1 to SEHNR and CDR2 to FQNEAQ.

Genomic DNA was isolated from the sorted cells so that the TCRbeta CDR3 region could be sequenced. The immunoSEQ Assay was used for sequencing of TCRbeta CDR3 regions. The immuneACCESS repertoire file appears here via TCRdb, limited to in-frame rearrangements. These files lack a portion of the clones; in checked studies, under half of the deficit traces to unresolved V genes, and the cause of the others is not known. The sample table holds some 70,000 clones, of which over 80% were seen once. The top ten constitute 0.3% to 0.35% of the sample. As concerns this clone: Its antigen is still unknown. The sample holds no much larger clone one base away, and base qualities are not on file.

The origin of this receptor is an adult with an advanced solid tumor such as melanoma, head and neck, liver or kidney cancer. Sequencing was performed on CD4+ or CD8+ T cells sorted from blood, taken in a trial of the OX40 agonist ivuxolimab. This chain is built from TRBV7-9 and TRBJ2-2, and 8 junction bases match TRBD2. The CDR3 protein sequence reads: CASSLARSGINTGELFF. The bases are TGTGCCAGCAGCTTAGCGCGTAGCGGGATTAACACCGGGGAGCTGTTTTTT.